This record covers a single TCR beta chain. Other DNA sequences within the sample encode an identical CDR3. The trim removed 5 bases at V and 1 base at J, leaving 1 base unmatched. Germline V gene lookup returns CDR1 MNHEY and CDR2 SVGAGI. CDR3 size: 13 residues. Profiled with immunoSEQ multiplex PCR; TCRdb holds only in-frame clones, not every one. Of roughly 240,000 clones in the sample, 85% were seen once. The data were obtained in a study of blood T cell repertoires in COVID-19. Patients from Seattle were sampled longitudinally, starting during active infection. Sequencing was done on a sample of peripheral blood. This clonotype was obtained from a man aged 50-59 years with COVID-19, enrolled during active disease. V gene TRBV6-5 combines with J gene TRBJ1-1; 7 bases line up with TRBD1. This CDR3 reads CASSRDRNTEAFF. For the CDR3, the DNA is TGTGCCAGCAGTCGGGACAGGAACACTGAAGCTTTCTTT.